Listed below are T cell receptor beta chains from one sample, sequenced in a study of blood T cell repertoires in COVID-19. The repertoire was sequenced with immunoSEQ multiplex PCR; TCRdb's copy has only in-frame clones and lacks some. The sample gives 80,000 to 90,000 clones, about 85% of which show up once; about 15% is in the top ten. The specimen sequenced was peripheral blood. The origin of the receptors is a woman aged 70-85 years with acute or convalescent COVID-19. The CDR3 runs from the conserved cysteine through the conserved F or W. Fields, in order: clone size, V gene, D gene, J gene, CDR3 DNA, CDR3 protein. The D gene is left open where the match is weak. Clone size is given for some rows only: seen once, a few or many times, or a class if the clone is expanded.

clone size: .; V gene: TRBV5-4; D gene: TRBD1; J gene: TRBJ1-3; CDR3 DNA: TGTGCCAGCAGCCCCGACAGGGGGACTGGAAACACCATATATTTT; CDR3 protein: CASSPDRGTGNTIYF
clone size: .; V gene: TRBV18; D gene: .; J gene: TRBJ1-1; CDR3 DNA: TGTGCCAGCTCACCTTCCCGGACAGCCGAGAACACTGAAGCTTTCTTT; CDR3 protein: CASSPSRTAENTEAFF
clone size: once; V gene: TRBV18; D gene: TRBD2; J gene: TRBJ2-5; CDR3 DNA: TGTGCCAGCTCACGGGGGTATAGCGGGCAAGAGACCCAGTACTTC; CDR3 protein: CASSRGYSGQETQYF
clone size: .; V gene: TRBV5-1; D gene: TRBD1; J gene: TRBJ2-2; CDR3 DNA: TGCGCCAGCAGCGGCCTCACAGGGGGAACGAACACCGGGGAGCTGTTTTTT; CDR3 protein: CASSGLTGGTNTGELFF
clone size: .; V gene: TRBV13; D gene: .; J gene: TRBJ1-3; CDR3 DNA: TGTGCCAGCAGCTTAGGCAAGCGGAGATTTGGATTAGGAAACACCATATATTTT; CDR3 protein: CASSLGKRRFGLGNTIYF
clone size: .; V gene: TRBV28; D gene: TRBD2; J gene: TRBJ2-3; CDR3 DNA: TGTGCCAGCAGTTCGCCAAGCGGGAGTTCGGGAGATACGCAGTATTTT; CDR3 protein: CASSSPSGSSGDTQYF
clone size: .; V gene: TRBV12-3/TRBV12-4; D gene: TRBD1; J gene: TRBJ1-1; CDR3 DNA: TGTGCCAGCACGGGACAGGGGGCCGCGGCTTTCTTT; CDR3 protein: CASTGQGAAAFF
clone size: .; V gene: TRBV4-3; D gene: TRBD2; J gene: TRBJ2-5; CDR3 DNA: TGCGCCAGCAGCCATCAACTAGCGGGAGTCCAAGAGACCCAGTACTTC; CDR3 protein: CASSHQLAGVQETQYF
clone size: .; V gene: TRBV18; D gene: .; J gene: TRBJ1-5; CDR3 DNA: TGTGCCAGCTCACCATTGGGGGGAAATCAGCCCCAGCATTTT; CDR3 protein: CASSPLGGNQPQHF
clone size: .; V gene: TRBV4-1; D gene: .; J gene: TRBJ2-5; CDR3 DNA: TGCGCCAGCAGCCGGGACCTGGTGGGGGGACGGGAGACCCAGTACTTC; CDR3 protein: CASSRDLVGGRETQYF
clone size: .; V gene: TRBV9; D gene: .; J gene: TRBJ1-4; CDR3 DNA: TGTGCCAGCAGCGCGAGAACGGGGGATGAAAAACTGTTTTTT; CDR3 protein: CASSARTGDEKLFF
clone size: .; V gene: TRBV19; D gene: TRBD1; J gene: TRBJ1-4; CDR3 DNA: TGTGCCAGTACCTCAGGGGGCATAGGAAAACTGTTTTTT; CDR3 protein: CASTSGGIGKLFF
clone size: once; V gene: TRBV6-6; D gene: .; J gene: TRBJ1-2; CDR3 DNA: TGTGCCAGCAGTTCAGGGTCTGGCTACACCTTC; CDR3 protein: CASSSGSGYTF